These 4 T cell receptor beta chains share one sample of origin, sequenced in a study of T cells in Graves' hyperthyroidism and ophthalmopathy. Amplification targeted TCR beta CDR3 regions from RNA transcripts. The study used the HTBI primer set for a first-round RT-PCR of the TCR CDR3. TCRdb re-called the multiplex PCR reads with MiXCR, one entry per CDR3 protein. The table includes some 690,000 distinct CDR3 sequences, 17% detected once. The sequenced sample was blood. The source is a man between 45 and 60 years old with Graves' hyperthyroidism.

At least ten counts were recorded for this clonotype. V gene TRBV12-3 or TRBV12-4 combines with J gene TRBJ2-1, with TRBD2 matching over 8 bases. This CDR3 region has 17 residues. Unmatched junction bases numbered 9, after V lost 3 bases and J lost 2 bases. CDR3 amino acids: CASSLAPGAGAYNEQFF. For the CDR3, the DNA is TGTGCCAGCAGTTTGGCCCCCGGAGCGGGAGCCTACAATGAGCAGTTCTTC.

The CDR3 region is CASSIGTVHNEQFF. The CDR3 DNA reads TGTGCCAGCAGCATCGGGACAGTACACAATGAGCAGTTCTTC. This chain joins TRBV7-6 and TRBJ2-1; 7 nucleotides align to TRBD1. After removal of 5 bases from V and 5 bases from J, the junction contained 6 bases not matched to a gene. The germline CDR1 and CDR2 sequences are SGHVS and FNYEAQ. The CDR3 length is 14 residues.

This clonotype was seen ten or more times. The J gene is TRBJ2-1, the V gene TRBV20-1; 7 positions agree with TRBD2. There are 14 residues in the CDR3. The J segment lost 2 bases and the V segment lost 3 bases, leaving 4 bases of the junction unmatched. Germline V gene data show CDR1 as DFQATT and CDR2 as SNEGSKA (reference sequence). As DNA, the CDR3 is TGCAGTGCTAGGGTGGGAGGGCCCTACAATGAGCAGTTCTTC. Translation gives CSARVGGPYNEQFF.

A note on this clonotype: A read error is possible here, since a much larger clone lies one base away. J is TRBJ2-7 and V is TRBV2; 9 bases line up with TRBD2. The CDR3 loop spans 14 amino acids. With 9 bases clipped from V and 5 bases from J, the junction kept 11 bases outside the gene matches. Germline V gene lookup returns CDR1 SNHLY and CDR2 FYNNEI. The CDR3 nucleotides read TGTGCCAGTACCCCCGCCAGCGGGAGGAACGAGCAGTACTTC. This sequence encodes CASTPASGRNEQYF.